The clone carrying this T cell receptor beta chain was counted a few times. The source of the sample is a study of blood T cell repertoires in COVID-19. About the study: PBMCs, B-cell-depleted T cells, or T cells provided the cDNA or gDNA that made up the material.

There are 18 residues in the CDR3. Trimming took 4 bases from V and 6 from J; bases not matched to a gene: 15. Germline loops: CDR1 LNHDA, CDR2 SQIVND (reference sequence). Assay: immunoSEQ multiplex PCR; the TCRdb copy retains only in-frame clones and omits some. The sample holds 200,000 to 250,000 clones, approximately 77% seen once. The sequenced sample was peripheral blood. The source is a woman over 75 with acute or convalescent COVID-19. V is TRBV19 and J is TRBJ2-2; TRBD1 matches at 9 bases. CDR3 DNA: TGTGCCAGTAGTAAGGGACAGGGTAGGAGTGGAGGGGCCGGGGAGCTGTTTTTT. As protein: CASSKGQGRSGGAGELFF.